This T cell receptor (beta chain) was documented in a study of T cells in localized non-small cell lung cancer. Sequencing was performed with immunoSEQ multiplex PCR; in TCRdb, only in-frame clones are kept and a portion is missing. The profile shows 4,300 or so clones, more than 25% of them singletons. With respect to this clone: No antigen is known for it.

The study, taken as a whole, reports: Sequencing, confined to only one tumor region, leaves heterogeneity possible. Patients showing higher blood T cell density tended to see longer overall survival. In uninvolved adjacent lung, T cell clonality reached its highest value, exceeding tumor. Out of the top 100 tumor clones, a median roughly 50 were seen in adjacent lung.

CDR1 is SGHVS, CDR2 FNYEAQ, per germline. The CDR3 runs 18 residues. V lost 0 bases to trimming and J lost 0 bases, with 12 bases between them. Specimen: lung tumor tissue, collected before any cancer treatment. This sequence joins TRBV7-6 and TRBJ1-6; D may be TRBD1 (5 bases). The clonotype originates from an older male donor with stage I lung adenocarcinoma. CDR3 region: CASSLARPGSSYNSPLHF. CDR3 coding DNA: TGTGCCAGCAGCTTAGCGCGGCCAGGGAGCTCCTATAATTCACCCCTCCACTTT.